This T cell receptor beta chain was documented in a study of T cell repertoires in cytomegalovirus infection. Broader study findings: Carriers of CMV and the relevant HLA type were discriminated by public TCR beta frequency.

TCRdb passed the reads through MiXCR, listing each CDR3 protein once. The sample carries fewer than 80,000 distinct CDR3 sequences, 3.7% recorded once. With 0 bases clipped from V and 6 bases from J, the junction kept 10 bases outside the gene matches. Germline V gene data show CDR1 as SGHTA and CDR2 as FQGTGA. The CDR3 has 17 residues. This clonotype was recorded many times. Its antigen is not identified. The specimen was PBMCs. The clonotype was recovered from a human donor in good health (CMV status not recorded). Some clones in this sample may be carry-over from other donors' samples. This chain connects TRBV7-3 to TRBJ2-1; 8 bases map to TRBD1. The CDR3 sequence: CASSLTTAGGLINEQFF. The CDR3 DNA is TGTGCCAGCAGCTTAACAACGGCAGGGGGCTTAATCAATGAGCAGTTCTTC.